This entry lists 11 T cell receptor beta chains sequenced from one sample in a study of shared clonotypes between healthy human individuals. Method: immunoSEQ multiplex PCR; TCRdb's copy keeps in-frame clones and lacks some. The data hold about 120,000 clones, with about 63% observed a single time. Sequencing was done on a sample of memory CD8+ T cells sorted from blood. Subset of the sample: CD45RO+ cells pooled with CCR7-negative TemRA cells. The origin of the receptors is a woman in her twenties or thirties in good health.

This rearrangement joins TRBV2 to TRBJ2-7, with 12 bases fitting TRBD2. Losses at the gene ends were 9 bases for V and 3 bases for J; bases not matched to a gene: 3. Germline assignment: CDR1 SNHLY and CDR2 FYNNEI. This CDR3 is built from 13 residues. CDR3 amino acids: CARKTSGSYEQYF. The CDR3 nucleotides are TGTGCCAGAAAGACTAGCGGGAGCTACGAGCAGTACTTC.

This clone was seen a single time. The rearrangement links TRBV7-9 to TRBJ1-2; D not certain. The V gene's germline CDR1 is SEHNR and CDR2 FQNEAQ (reference sequence). The V and J ends lost 5 bases and 2 bases respectively, with 6 bases between them. CDR3 length: 12 residues. The CDR3 DNA reads as TGTGCCAGCAGCACTCCGAACTATGGCTACACCTTC. As protein: CASSTPNYGYTF.

The rearrangement uses TRBV28 and TRBJ2-7, with 8 bases that match TRBD1. Looked up from germline, CDR1 is MDHEN and CDR2 is SYDVKM. The V segment lost 8 bases and the J segment 7 bases; nucleotides outside the gene matches: 13. This CDR3 is built from 14 residues. CDR3 region: CASGLSGGSGEQYF. The CDR3 DNA reads as TGTGCCAGCGGGCTTTCAGGGGGCTCGGGGGAGCAGTACTTC.

This clone showed up just a few times. The rearrangement links TRBV29-1 to TRBJ2-2, with D unclear. V shed 3 bases and J shed 4 bases, with 6 bases lying between them. The V gene's germline CDR1 is SQVTM and CDR2 ANQGSEA. The CDR3 length is 12 residues. The CDR3: CSVELGTGELFF. The CDR3 DNA is TGCAGCGTTGAGTTGGGCACCGGGGAGCTGTTTTTT.

The chain employs TRBV28 and TRBJ2-1; maybe TRBD2 (6 bases). The germline V and J ends were trimmed by 6 bases and 2 bases, with 14 bases remaining between them. This CDR3 contains 15 residues. Germline V gene sequence: CDR1 MDHEN, CDR2 SYDVKM. CDR3 protein: CASSKRVSAYNEQFF. The CDR3 nucleotides are TGTGCCAGCAGCAAGCGGGTCTCCGCCTACAATGAGCAGTTCTTC.

This chain connects TRBV5-4 to TRBJ2-5, with no clear D. Germline values: CDR1 SGHNT, CDR2 YYREEE (reference sequence). This CDR3 comprises 17 residues. The V gene lost 0 bases and the J gene lost 0 bases, with 15 bases spanning the gap. The DNA for the CDR3 is TGTGCCAGCAGCTTGGACGGTACGAGTTTGTACCAAGAGACCCAGTACTTC. This sequence encodes CASSLDGTSLYQETQYF.

The rearrangement uses TRBV7-9 and TRBJ1-2; TRBD1 might be the D (6 bases). CDR3 size: 14 residues. The V gene lost 5 bases and the J gene lost 4 bases, with 14 bases spanning the gap. CDR1 and CDR2 from the germline V gene are SEHNR and FQNEAQ (reference sequence). CDR3 nucleotide sequence: TGTGCCAGCAGCCACTCTAGGGGGTCCTATGGCTACACCTTC. It translates to CASSHSRGSYGYTF. Full variable domain (outside the CDR3, taken from reference TRBV7-9 and TRBJ1-2): DTGVSQNPRHKITKRGQNVTFRCDPISEHNRLYWYRQTLGQGPEFLTYFQNEAQLEKSRLLSDRFSAERPKGSFSTLEIQRTEQGDSAMYLCASSHSRGSYGYTFGSGTRLTVV.

The chain links TRBV4-1 to TRBJ1-5; D is unresolved. There are 15 residues in the CDR3. The germline V and J ends were trimmed by 1 base and 7 bases, with 14 bases remaining between them. Germline V gene sequence: CDR1 MGHRA, CDR2 YSYEKL. The DNA for the CDR3 is TGCGCCAGCAGCCAAGGGGTGGGCGGTCGGCAGCCCCAGCATTTT. Protein: CASSQGVGGRQPQHF.

The table lists this clone with many counts. This chain uses TRBV27 with TRBJ2-7, with 8 bases aligning to TRBD1. V dropped 5 bases and J dropped 5; count of bases not matched to a gene: 11. CDR1 MNHEY and CDR2 SMNVEV come from the germline V gene (reference sequence). There are 15 residues in the CDR3. CDR3 bases: TGTGCCAGCAGTCGCAACCCGGACAGGGCCCACGAGCAGTACTTC. Translated, it gives CASSRNPDRAHEQYF.

The gene calls are TRBV19 and TRBJ2-1; D might be TRBD1 or TRBD2, each matching 5 bases. The CDR3 covers 16 residues. Germline loops: CDR1 LNHDA, CDR2 SQIVND (reference sequence). V was trimmed by 4 bases and J by 12 bases, leaving 25 bases between them. CDR3 DNA sequence: TGTGCCAGTAGTACCCCATGGGACCTGTTAGGGAATCGGCAGTTCTTC. Translation gives CASSTPWDLLGNRQFF.

This clone was observed many times. J is TRBJ2-1 and V is TRBV11-2; 8 bases line up with TRBD1. V shed 6 bases and J 5 bases; nucleotides not matched to a gene: 12. The CDR3 has 16 residues. Germline V gene sequence: CDR1 SGHAT, CDR2 FQNNGV. The CDR3 nucleotides are TGTGCCAGCAGTTCAAACAGGGGGAAATTCGACAATGAGCAGTTCTTC. It encodes CASSSNRGKFDNEQFF.